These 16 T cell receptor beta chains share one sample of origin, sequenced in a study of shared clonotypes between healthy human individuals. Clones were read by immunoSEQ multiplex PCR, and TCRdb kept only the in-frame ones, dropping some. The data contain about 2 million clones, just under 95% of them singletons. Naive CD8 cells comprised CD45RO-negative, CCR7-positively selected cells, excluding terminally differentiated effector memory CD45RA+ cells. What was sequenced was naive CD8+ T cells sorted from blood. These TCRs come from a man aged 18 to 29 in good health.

The CDR3 region is CAWSAHLGLAGVYNEQFF. CDR3 coding DNA: TGTGCCTGGAGTGCCCACCTAGGGCTAGCGGGAGTTTACAATGAGCAGTTCTTC. The chain uses TRBV30 and TRBJ2-1, with 10 bases that match TRBD2. Per the germline V gene, CDR1 is GTSNPN and CDR2 is SVGIG (reference sequence). The CDR3 loop spans 18 amino acids. The V segment lost 1 base and the J segment 4 bases; nucleotides outside the gene matches: 13.

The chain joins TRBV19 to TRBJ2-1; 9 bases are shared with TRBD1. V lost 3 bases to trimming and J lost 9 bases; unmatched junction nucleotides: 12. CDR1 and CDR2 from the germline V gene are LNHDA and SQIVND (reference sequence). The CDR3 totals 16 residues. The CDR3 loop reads CASSITGTGSFSEQFF. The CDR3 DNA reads TGTGCCAGTAGTATCACCGGGACAGGGAGTTTCAGTGAGCAGTTCTTC.

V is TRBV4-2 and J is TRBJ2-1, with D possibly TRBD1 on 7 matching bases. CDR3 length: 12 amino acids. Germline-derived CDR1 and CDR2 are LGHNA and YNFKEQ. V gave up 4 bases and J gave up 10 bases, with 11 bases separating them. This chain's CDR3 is CASSPGGWEQFF. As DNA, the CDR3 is TGTGCCAGCAGCCCAGGGGGGTGGGAGCAGTTCTTC.

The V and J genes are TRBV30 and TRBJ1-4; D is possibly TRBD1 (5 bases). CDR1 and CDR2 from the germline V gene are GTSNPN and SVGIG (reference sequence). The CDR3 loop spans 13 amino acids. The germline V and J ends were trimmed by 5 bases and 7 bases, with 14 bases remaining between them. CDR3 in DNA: TGTGCCTGGTGGGACTCCCGGGGTGAAAAACTGTTTTTT. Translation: CAWWDSRGEKLFF.

DNA for the CDR3: TGTGCCAGCAGTTTGGAGTCCGGGACTGACTACCGACAGTACTTC. Protein product: CASSLESGTDYRQYF. The chain has TRBV28 and TRBJ2-7, with a possible D match to TRBD2 (6 bases). The germline V gene encodes CDR1 MDHEN and CDR2 SYDVKM. The V and J ends lost 3 bases and 10 bases respectively, with 22 bases between them. The CDR3 length is 15 residues.

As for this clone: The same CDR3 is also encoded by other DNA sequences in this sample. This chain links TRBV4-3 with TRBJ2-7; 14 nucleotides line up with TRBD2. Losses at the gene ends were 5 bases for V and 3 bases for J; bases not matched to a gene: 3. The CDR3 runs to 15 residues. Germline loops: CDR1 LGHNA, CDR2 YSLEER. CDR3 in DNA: TGCGCCAGCAGCTCCGGGACTAGCGGGAGCTACGAGCAGTACTTC. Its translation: CASSSGTSGSYEQYF.

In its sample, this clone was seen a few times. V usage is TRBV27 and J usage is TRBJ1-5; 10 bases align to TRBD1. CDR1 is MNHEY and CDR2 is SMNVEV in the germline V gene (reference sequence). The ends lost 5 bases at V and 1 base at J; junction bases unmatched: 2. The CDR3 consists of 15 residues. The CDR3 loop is CASSPGQGSNQPQHF. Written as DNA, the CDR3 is TGTGCCAGCAGTCCGGGACAGGGGAGCAATCAGCCCCAGCATTTT.

The CDR3 region is CASSFTGLADSSYEQYF. The CDR3 coding sequence is TGTGCCAGCAGCTTTACGGGACTAGCGGATAGCTCCTACGAGCAGTACTTC. The chain links TRBV5-4 to TRBJ2-7; the match to TRBD2 covers 11 bases. Germline-derived CDR1 and CDR2 are SGHNT and YYREEE (reference sequence). V was clipped by 2 bases and J by 0 bases; unmatched bases: 7. The CDR3 consists of 17 residues. The whole variable domain, remainder taken from reference TRBV5-4 and TRBJ2-7, is ETGVTQSPTHLIKTRGQQVTLRCSSQSGHNTVSWYQQALGQGPQFIFQYYREEENGRGNFPPRFSGLQFPNYSSELNVNALELDDSALYLCASSFTGLADSSYEQYFGPGTRLTVT.

The DNA of the CDR3 is TGTGCCAGCAGTTACTGGGAGGGAGTAGGCTACGAGCAGTACTTC. It translates to CASSYWEGVGYEQYF. The chain recombines TRBV6-6 with TRBJ2-7, with TRBD2 matching over 7 bases. The CDR3 length is 15 residues. Germline V gene sequence: CDR1 MNHNY, CDR2 SVGAGI (reference sequence). V lost 1 base, J lost 3 bases, and 6 bases stayed unmatched.

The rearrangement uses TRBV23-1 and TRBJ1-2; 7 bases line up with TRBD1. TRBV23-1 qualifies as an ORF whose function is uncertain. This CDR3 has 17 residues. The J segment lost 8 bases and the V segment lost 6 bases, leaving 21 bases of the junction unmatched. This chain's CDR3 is CASRKFEGTAPPDGYTF. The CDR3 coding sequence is TGCGCCAGCAGGAAGTTCGAGGGGACAGCGCCCCCGGACGGCTACACCTTC.

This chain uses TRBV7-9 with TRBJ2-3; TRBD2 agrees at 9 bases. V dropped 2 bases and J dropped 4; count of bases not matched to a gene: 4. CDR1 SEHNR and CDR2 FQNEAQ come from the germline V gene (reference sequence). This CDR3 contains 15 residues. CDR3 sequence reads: CASSLFSGGSDTQYF. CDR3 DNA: TGTGCCAGCAGCTTATTTAGCGGGGGATCAGATACGCAGTATTTT. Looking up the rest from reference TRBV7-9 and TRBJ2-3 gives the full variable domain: DTGVSQNPRHKITKRGQNVTFRCDPISEHNRLYWYRQTLGQGPEFLTYFQNEAQLEKSRLLSDRFSAERPKGSFSTLEIQRTEQGDSAMYLCASSLFSGGSDTQYFGPGTRLTVL.

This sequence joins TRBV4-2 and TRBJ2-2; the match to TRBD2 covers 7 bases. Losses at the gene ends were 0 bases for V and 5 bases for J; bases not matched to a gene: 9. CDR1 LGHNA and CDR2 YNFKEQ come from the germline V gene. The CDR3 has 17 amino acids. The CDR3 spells CASSQDPLAAITGELFF. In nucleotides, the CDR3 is TGTGCCAGCAGCCAAGATCCCCTAGCGGCTATTACCGGGGAGCTGTTTTTT.

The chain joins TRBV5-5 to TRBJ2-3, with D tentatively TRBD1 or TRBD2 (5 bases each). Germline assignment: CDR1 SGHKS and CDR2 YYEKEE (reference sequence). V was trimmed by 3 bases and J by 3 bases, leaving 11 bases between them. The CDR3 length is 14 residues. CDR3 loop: CASSSDWGTDTQYF. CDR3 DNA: TGTGCCAGCAGCTCCGACTGGGGGACAGATACGCAGTATTTT.

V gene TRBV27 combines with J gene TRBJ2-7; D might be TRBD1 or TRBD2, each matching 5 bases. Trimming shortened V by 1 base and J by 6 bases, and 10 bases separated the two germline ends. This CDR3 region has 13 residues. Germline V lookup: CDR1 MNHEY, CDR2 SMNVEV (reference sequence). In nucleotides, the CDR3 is TGTGCCAGCAGTTTATTTCTGGGGGTCGAGCAGTACTTC. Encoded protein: CASSLFLGVEQYF.

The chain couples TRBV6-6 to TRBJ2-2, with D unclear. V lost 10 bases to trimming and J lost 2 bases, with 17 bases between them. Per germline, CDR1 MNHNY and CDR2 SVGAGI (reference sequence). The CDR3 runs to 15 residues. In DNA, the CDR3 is TGTGCCACCAAGACGGAAACACCTAACACCGGGGAGCTGTTTTTT. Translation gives CATKTETPNTGELFF.

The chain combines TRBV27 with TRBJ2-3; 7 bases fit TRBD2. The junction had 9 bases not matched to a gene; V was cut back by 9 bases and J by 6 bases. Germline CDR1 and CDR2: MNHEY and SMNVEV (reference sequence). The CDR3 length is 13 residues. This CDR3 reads CASRTRYSDTQYF. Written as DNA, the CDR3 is TGTGCCAGTAGGACTAGATATTCGGATACGCAGTATTTT.